Following are 3 T cell receptor beta chains from one sample sequenced in a study of cytotoxic CD8 clonotypes in ibrutinib-treated CLL. Some clones are missing from TCRdb's copy, which holds only in-frame ones; the method was immunoSEQ multiplex PCR. The data contain some 17,000 clones, about 80% of them singletons. Sequences were derived from PBMCs, sampled before ibrutinib treatment. The source is a human donor with chronic lymphocytic leukemia.

The gene calls are TRBV11-2 and TRBJ2-5, with 8 nucleotides matching TRBD1. Germline V gene data show CDR1 as SGHAT and CDR2 as FQNNGV. The CDR3 has 17 residues. J was trimmed by 1 base and V by 1 base; bases with no gene match: 8. Here the CDR3 reads CASSLANGQGSQETQYF. CDR3 nucleotides: TGTGCCAGCAGCTTAGCAAATGGACAGGGCTCCCAAGAGACCCAGTACTTC.

The chain combines TRBV5-6 with TRBJ1-6; 7 nucleotides align to TRBD1. Germline CDR1 SGHDT, CDR2 YYEEEE. The CDR3 spans 14 residues. The junction had 2 bases not matched to a gene; V was cut back by 0 bases and J by 8 bases. This CDR3 reads CASSLGQGDSPLHF. The DNA for the CDR3 is TGTGCCAGCAGCTTGGGCCAGGGGGATTCACCCCTCCACTTT.

V is TRBV4-2 and J is TRBJ2-1; the match to TRBD2 covers 13 bases. In germline, CDR1 is LGHNA, CDR2 YNFKEQ. The CDR3 sequence is 19 residues long. V dropped 6 bases and J dropped 5; count of bases not matched to a gene: 16. CDR3 region: CASRRRPGLAGEFHNEQFF. The CDR3 bases are TGTGCCAGCAGGCGACGTCCCGGACTAGCGGGAGAATTTCACAATGAGCAGTTCTTC.